This T cell receptor beta chain was sequenced for a study of T cell changes during pregnancy in multiple sclerosis. Germline assignment: CDR1 SGHNT and CDR2 YENEEA. CDR3 length: 16 amino acids. V dropped 5 bases and J dropped 0 bases, with 13 bases sitting between them. TCRdb keeps only in-frame clones here, not all; method: immunoSEQ multiplex PCR. The top ten clones hold less than 0.85% of a sample with around 110,000 clones, 85% to 95% of them seen once. The chain uses TRBV11-3 and TRBJ1-4; tentatively, D is TRBD1 (6 bases). The sample was peripheral blood, taken in the third trimester of pregnancy. This sequence originates from a female donor in good health, enrolled as a control in a pregnancy study. CDR3: CASSPDSAATNEKLFF. The DNA of the CDR3 is TGTGCCAGCAGCCCGGACAGCGCCGCAACTAATGAAAAACTGTTTTTT.